This TCR beta chain is from a study of T-cell reconstitution after alpha-beta-depleted transplantation in children. The study, taken as a whole, reports: After one year, T-cell counts and TCRbeta diversity mostly came from new T cells. The origin of alpha-beta T cells about two months after transplant was reportedly several hundred expanded graft clones. Some patients' high day-60 TCRbeta diversity was traced to surviving recipient T cells and thymic progenitors.

For TCRbeta, the library was prepared with unique molecular identifiers. TCRdb processed the PCR reads anew with MiXCR; each CDR3 protein has one entry. The table includes hundreds of thousands of distinct CDR3 sequences, over 10% detected once. To note about this clonotype: Its antigen is not known.

Trimming at V came to 6 bases and at J to 2 bases, leaving 14 bases not matched to a gene. CDR1 MDHEN and CDR2 SYDVKM come from the germline V gene. There are 17 residues in the CDR3. The V gene is TRBV28, the J gene TRBJ2-7, with TRBD2 identical over 9 bases. The TCR sequence derives from a girl aged 2 to 10 with congenital amegakaryocytic thrombocytopenia, due to receive a stem cell transplant. The material was PBMCs, obtained before TCRalphabeta/CD19-depleted stem cell transplant. CDR3 in amino acids: CASSKPQLAGSAYEQYF. The CDR3 region has the DNA TGTGCCAGCAGCAAACCCCAACTAGCGGGCTCAGCCTACGAGCAGTACTTC.